The next 16 T cell receptor beta chains were all read from a single sample in a study of beta chain features in type 1 diabetes. Of the isolated RNA, all was reverse transcribed, and so the sequenced material was expressed TCRB transcripts. The method was immunoSEQ multiplex PCR; TCRdb's version includes in-frame clones alone and lacks a portion of them. Seen here are around 400,000 clones, about 16% observed once, and the top ten hold approximately 0.02%. The sequenced sample was naive CD4+ T cells from blood. The receptors were sampled from a woman aged 18-35 years in good health.

The J gene is TRBJ1-5, the V gene TRBV2, with a tentative D call TRBD1 (6 bases). Germline assignment: CDR1 SNHLY and CDR2 FYNNEI. The length of the CDR3 is 13 residues. The germline V and J ends were trimmed by 7 bases and 0 bases, with 7 bases remaining between them. CDR3 amino acids: CASNRDSNQPQHF. Written as DNA, the CDR3 is TGTGCCAGCAACAGGGATAGCAATCAGCCCCAGCATTTT.

The chain links TRBV14 to TRBJ2-4; 9 bases align to TRBD1. The CDR3 loop spans 17 amino acids. Germline CDR1 reads SGHDN; CDR2 reads FVKESK. V was clipped by 3 bases and J by 0 bases; unmatched bases: 6. CDR3 nucleotide sequence: TGTGCCAGCAGCCATCTAGGACAGGGGAGAGCCAAAAACATTCAGTACTTC. This translates into CASSHLGQGRAKNIQYF.

The V gene is TRBV30, the J gene TRBJ2-7; D is perhaps TRBD2 (7 bases). V lost 3 bases to trimming and J lost 2 bases, with 14 bases between them. Germline V gene sequence: CDR1 GTSNPN, CDR2 SVGIG (reference sequence). The CDR3 is 14 residues long. In nucleotides, the CDR3 is TGTGCCTGGAGCCGCGGGGGCAGACCCTACGAGCAGTACTTC. Translated: CAWSRGGRPYEQYF. The entire variable domain, with the rest obtained from reference TRBV30 and TRBJ2-7, is as follows: SQTIHQWPATLVQPVGSPLSLECTVEGTSNPNLYWYRQAAGRGLQLLFYSVGIGQISSEVPQNLSASRPQDRQFILSSKKLLLSDSGFYLCAWSRGGRPYEQYFGPGTRLTVT.

V and J are TRBV7-8 and TRBJ1-5; D not certain. With 4 bases removed from V and 0 bases from J, the gap between germline ends came to 7 bases. Germline V gene lookup returns CDR1 SGHVS and CDR2 FQNEAQ. This CDR3 is 14 amino acids long. CDR3 bases: TGTGCCAGCAGCTCGAGAGATAGCAATCAGCCCCAGCATTTT. Encoded protein: CASSSRDSNQPQHF.

The rearrangement links TRBV30 to TRBJ1-1, with D perhaps TRBD1 (5 bases). Per the germline V gene, CDR1 is GTSNPN and CDR2 is SVGIG (reference sequence). V lost 5 bases and J 0 bases, leaving 10 bases between the germline ends. The CDR3 is made up of 13 amino acids. The DNA for the CDR3 is TGTGCCTGGGACAGACGACTGAACACTGAAGCTTTCTTT. This encodes CAWDRRLNTEAFF.

This clone was picked up a small number of times. For the CDR3, the DNA is TGCGCCAGCAGCTCGCTAGCGGGAGGAAATTCAAATGAGCAGTTCTTC. This gives the protein CASSSLAGGNSNEQFF. The J gene is TRBJ2-1, the V gene TRBV5-1, with TRBD2 identical over 11 bases. The CDR3 is 16 residues long. After removal of 3 bases from V and 7 bases from J, the junction contained 9 bases not matched to a gene. Germline CDR1 and CDR2: SGHRS and YFSETQ.

This clone was recorded a few times. The rearrangement uses TRBV7-9 and TRBJ1-1; no definite D call. This CDR3 has 13 amino acids. Trimming took off 6 bases at V and 0 bases at J, with 8 bases between the two ends. CDR1 is SEHNR and CDR2 is FQNEAQ in the germline V gene (reference sequence). The CDR3 bases are TGTGCCAGCAGTCCGGTAATGAACACTGAAGCTTTCTTT. Translating it yields CASSPVMNTEAFF.

CDR3 DNA: TGTGCCAGTAGTAACCCAGGACTGACCTCCTACGAGCAGTACTTC. Its protein product is CASSNPGLTSYEQYF. V usage is TRBV19 and J usage is TRBJ2-7; D is perhaps TRBD2 (5 bases). Germline V gene data show CDR1 as LNHDA and CDR2 as SQIVND (reference sequence). CDR3 length: 15 amino acids. Deletions cut 4 bases from V and 0 bases from J, with 13 bases between.

The V call is TRBV2, the J call TRBJ2-1; 9 bases match TRBD2. The CDR3 totals 14 residues. After removal of 0 bases from V and 9 bases from J, the junction contained 3 bases not matched to a gene. Germline CDR1 and CDR2: SNHLY and FYNNEI. The CDR3 is CASSEASGRVEQFF. As DNA, the CDR3 is TGTGCCAGCAGTGAAGCTAGCGGGAGAGTTGAGCAGTTCTTC. The whole variable domain, filled in from reference TRBV2 and TRBJ2-1, reads EPEVTQTPSHQVTQMGQEVILRCVPISNHLYFYWYRQILGQKVEFLVSFYNNEISEKSEIFDDQFSVERPDGSNFTLKIRSTKLEDSAMYFCASSEASGRVEQFFGPGTRLTVL.

The chain couples TRBV9 to TRBJ2-5; D uncertain. V shed 0 bases and J shed 0 bases, with 6 bases lying between them. Germline CDR1 SGDLS, CDR2 YYNGEE. The CDR3 sequence is 14 residues long. The DNA for the CDR3 is TGTGCCAGCAGCGTAGATCCCAACCAAGAGACCCAGTACTTC. Protein: CASSVDPNQETQYF.

A few counts support this clone. This chain uses TRBV29-1 with TRBJ2-4, with D perhaps matching TRBD2 (6 bases). V gave up 7 bases and J gave up 9 bases, with 19 bases separating them. CDR1 and CDR2 from the germline V gene are SQVTM and ANQGSEA. There are 13 residues in the CDR3. This chain's CDR3 is CSAENGGVGIQYF. The DNA of the CDR3 is TGCAGCGCCGAGAACGGCGGGGTCGGCATTCAGTACTTC. Supplemented by reference TRBV29-1 and TRBJ2-4, the full variable domain reads SAVISQKPSRDICQRGTSLTIQCQVDSQVTMMFWYRQQPGQSLTLIATANQGSEATYESGFVIDKFPISRPNLTFSTLTVSNMSPEDSSIYLCSAENGGVGIQYFGAGTRLSVL.

The count of this clone is one. The sample contains more than one DNA sequence encoding this CDR3. The genes are TRBV5-1 and TRBJ2-7, with TRBD2 matching 9 bases. The CDR3 spans 15 residues. Germline V gives CDR1 SGHRS, CDR2 YFSETQ. The J segment lost 0 bases and the V segment lost 2 bases, leaving 3 bases of the junction unmatched. The CDR3: CASSFLAGSSYEQYF. The CDR3 DNA follows: TGCGCCAGCAGCTTCCTAGCGGGAAGCTCCTACGAGCAGTACTTC.

This clone was observed a few times. The J gene is TRBJ2-7, the V gene TRBV7-9; 9 positions agree with TRBD2. The J segment lost 5 bases and the V segment lost 5 bases, leaving 13 bases of the junction unmatched. The CDR3 consists of 16 residues. Per germline, CDR1 SEHNR and CDR2 FQNEAQ (reference sequence). CDR3 sequence reads: CASSPTLAGVDHEQYF. CDR3 nucleotide sequence: TGTGCCAGCAGCCCTACTTTAGCGGGAGTAGACCACGAGCAGTACTTC.

The chain uses TRBV5-1 and TRBJ2-5, with D maybe TRBD1 (7 bases). The CDR3 sequence is 19 residues long. The ends were cut back, 5 bases at V and 2 bases at J, with 28 bases in the middle. The V gene's germline CDR1 is SGHRS and CDR2 YFSETQ. CDR3 sequence reads: CASSRGRGASTIIQETQYF. CDR3 coding DNA: TGCGCCAGCAGTAGGGGCAGGGGGGCCTCGACCATTATTCAAGAGACCCAGTACTTC.

V and J are TRBV12-5 and TRBJ2-2, with a possible D match to TRBD1 (6 bases). Germline CDR1 and CDR2: LGHNT and FRNRAP. This CDR3 region has 14 residues. V gave up 5 bases and J gave up 4 bases, with 11 bases separating them. The CDR3 DNA reads as TGTGCTAGTGGTCCACAGGGATTCACCGGGGAGCTGTTTTTT. Protein product: CASGPQGFTGELFF.

V gene TRBV30 combines with J gene TRBJ2-4, with 8 nucleotides matching TRBD1. This CDR3 has 12 residues. Germline CDR1 GTSNPN, CDR2 SVGIG (reference sequence). J was trimmed by 6 bases and V by 5 bases; bases with no gene match: 3. CDR3 loop: CAWGQGINIQYF. The CDR3, as DNA: TGTGCCTGGGGACAGGGAATAAACATTCAGTACTTC.